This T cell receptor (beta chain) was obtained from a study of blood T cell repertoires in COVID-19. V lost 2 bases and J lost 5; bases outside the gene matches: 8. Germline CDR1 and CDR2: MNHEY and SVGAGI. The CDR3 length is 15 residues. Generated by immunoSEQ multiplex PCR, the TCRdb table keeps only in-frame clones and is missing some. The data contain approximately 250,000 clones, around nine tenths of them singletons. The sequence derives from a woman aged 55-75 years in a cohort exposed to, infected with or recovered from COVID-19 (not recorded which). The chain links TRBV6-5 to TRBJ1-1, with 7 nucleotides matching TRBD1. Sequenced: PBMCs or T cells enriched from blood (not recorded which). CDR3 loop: CASSYLRGVRTEAFF. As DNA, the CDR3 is TGTGCCAGCAGTTACCTCAGGGGGGTAAGGACTGAAGCTTTCTTT.